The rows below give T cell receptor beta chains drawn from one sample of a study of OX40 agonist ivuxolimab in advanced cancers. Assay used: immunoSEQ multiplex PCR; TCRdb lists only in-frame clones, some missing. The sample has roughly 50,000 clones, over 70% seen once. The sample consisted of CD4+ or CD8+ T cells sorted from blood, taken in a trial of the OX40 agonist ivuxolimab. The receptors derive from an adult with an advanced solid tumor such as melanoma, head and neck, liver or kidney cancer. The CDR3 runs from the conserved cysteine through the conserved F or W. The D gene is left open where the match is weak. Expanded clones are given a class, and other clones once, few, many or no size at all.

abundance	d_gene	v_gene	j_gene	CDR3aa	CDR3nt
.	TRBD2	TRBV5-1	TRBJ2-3	CASSLPGTSGGADTQYF	TGCGCCAGCAGCTTACCCGGGACTAGCGGGGGGGCGGATACGCAGTATTTT
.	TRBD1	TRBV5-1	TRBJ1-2	CASSSTGTGAGYGYTF	TGCGCCAGCAGCAGCACCGGGACAGGGGCGGGTTATGGCTACACCTTC
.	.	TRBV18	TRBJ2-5	CASSPGDQETQYF	TGTGCCAGCTCACCCGGGGACCAAGAGACCCAGTACTTC
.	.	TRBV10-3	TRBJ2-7	CATSDRADGEQYF	TGTGCCACATCGGACCGGGCCGACGGCGAGCAGTACTTC
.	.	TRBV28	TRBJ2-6	CASTISGANVLTF	TGTGCCAGCACTATCTCTGGGGCCAACGTCCTGACTTTC
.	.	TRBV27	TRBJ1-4	CASSPSGGWGEKLFF	TGTGCCAGCAGTCCGTCCGGGGGATGGGGTGAAAAACTGTTTTTT
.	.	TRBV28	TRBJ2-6	CASSPGGTGANVLTF	TGTGCCAGCAGTCCCGGGGGAACTGGGGCCAACGTCCTGACTTTC
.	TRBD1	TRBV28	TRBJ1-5	CASTLTGYNQPQHF	TGTGCCAGCACCTTGACAGGGTACAATCAGCCCCAGCATTTT
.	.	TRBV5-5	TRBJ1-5	CASSWFFGQPQHF	TGTGCCAGCAGCTGGTTCTTCGGGCAGCCCCAGCATTTT
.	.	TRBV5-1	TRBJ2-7	CASSGPSSYEQYF	TGCGCCAGCAGTGGGCCTAGCTCCTACGAGCAGTACTTC
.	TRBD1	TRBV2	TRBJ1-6	CASSNRDRPNSPLHF	TGTGCCAGCAGCAACCGGGACAGGCCAAATTCACCCCTCCACTTT
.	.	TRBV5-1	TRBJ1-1	CASSTGRNTEAFF	TGCGCCAGCAGCACGGGGAGGAACACTGAAGCTTTCTTT
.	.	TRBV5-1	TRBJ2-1	CASSSYREGEQFF	TGCGCCAGCAGCTCATATCGAGAGGGCGAGCAGTTCTTC
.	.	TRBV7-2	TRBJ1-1	CASSLDDMTEAFF	TGTGCCAGCAGCTTAGATGACATGACTGAAGCTTTCTTT
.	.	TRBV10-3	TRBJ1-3	CAIDRESSGNTIYF	TGTGCCATAGACAGAGAGAGCTCTGGAAACACCATATATTTT
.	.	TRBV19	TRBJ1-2	CASSRGNYGYTF	TGTGCCAGTAGTAGGGGAAACTATGGCTACACCTTC
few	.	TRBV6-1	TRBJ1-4	CASSPGGEGGEKLFF	TGTGCCAGCAGTCCCGGGGGGGAGGGTGGTGAAAAACTGTTTTTT
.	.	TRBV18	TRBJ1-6	CASSPAGNYNSPLHF	TGTGCCAGCTCACCTGCGGGGAACTATAATTCACCCCTCCACTTT
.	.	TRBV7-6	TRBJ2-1	CASSLNSWRGPYNEQFF	TGTGCCAGCAGCCTCAATTCGTGGAGGGGACCCTACAATGAGCAGTTCTTC
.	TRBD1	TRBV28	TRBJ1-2	CASSSGTVYGYTF	TGTGCCAGCAGTTCCGGGACAGTCTATGGCTACACCTTC
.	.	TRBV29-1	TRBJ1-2	CSGHSIRVTSYGYTF	TGCAGCGGTCACTCCATCAGGGTCACCTCCTATGGCTACACCTTC
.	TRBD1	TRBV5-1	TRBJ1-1	CASSPGQGMNTEAFF	TGCGCCAGCAGCCCAGGACAGGGGATGAACACTGAAGCTTTCTTT
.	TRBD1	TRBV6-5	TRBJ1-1	CASSYSRGADTEAFF	TGTGCCAGCAGTTACTCCAGGGGGGCCGACACTGAGGCTTTCTTT
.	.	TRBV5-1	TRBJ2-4	CASSPDSENIQYF	TGCGCCAGCAGCCCGGACAGCGAAAACATTCAGTACTTC
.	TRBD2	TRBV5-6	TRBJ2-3	CASSPGLAGGAVDTQYF	TGTGCCAGCAGCCCCGGACTAGCGGGGGGCGCGGTAGATACGCAGTATTTT
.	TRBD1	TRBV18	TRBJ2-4	CASSPRQGNIQYF	TGTGCCAGCTCACCTAGACAGGGAAACATTCAGTACTTC
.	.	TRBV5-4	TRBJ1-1	CASSPIVGSVNTEAFF	TGTGCCAGCAGCCCAATCGTGGGTTCTGTGAACACTGAAGCTTTCTTT
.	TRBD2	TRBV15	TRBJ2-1	CATSRRLAGDGEQFF	TGTGCCACCAGCAGAAGACTAGCGGGAGACGGTGAGCAGTTCTTC
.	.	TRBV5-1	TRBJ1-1	CASSLDFVDGYTEAFF	TGCGCCAGCAGCTTGGACTTCGTCGACGGGTACACTGAAGCTTTCTTT
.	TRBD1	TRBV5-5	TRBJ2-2	CASSLVGTGVAGELFF	TGTGCCAGCAGCTTGGTTGGGACAGGGGTGGCCGGGGAGCTGTTTTTT
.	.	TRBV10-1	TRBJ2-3	CASSHRDISNADTQYF	TGCGCCAGCAGTCACCGGGACATATCAAATGCAGATACGCAGTATTTT
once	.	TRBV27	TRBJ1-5	CASSTDIANQPQHF	TGTGCCAGCAGTACGGACATAGCCAATCAGCCCCAGCATTTT
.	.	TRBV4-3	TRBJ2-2	CASSARFTGGELFF	TGCGCCAGCAGCGCGCGTTTTACAGGGGGGGAGCTGTTTTTT
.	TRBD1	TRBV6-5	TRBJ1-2	CASSTGANYGYTF	TGTGCCAGCAGTACAGGGGCTAACTATGGCTACACCTTC
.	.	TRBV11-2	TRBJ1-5	CASSLRGEGNQPQHF	TGTGCCAGCAGCTTGCGGGGAGAAGGCAATCAGCCCCAGCATTTT
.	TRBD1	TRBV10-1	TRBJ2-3	CASSESTGSFTDTQYF	TGCGCCAGCAGTGAATCGACAGGGTCGTTTACAGATACGCAGTATTTT
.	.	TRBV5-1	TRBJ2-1	CASSSKQEAFYNEQFF	TGCGCCAGCAGCTCCAAACAAGAAGCGTTCTACAATGAGCAGTTCTTC
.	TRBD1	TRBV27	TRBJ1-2	CASSPAGTGGARWYGYTF	TGTGCCAGCAGTCCCGCCGGGACAGGGGGCGCACGTTGGTATGGCTACACCTTC
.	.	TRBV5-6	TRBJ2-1	CASSPPLRQQSYNEQFF	TGTGCCAGCAGCCCACCCCTGAGACAGCAATCCTACAATGAGCAGTTCTTC
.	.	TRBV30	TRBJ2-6	CAWSVPAGANVLTF	TGTGCCTGGAGTGTACCAGCTGGGGCCAACGTCCTGACTTTC
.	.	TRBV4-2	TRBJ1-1	CASSPRAGPAATEAFF	TGTGCCAGCAGCCCCCGGGCGGGGCCGGCGGCCACTGAAGCTTTCTTT
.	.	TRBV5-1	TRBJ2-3	CASSLTGYPSTDTQYF	TGCGCCAGCAGCTTGACAGGGTACCCCAGCACAGATACGCAGTATTTT